The T cell receptor beta chain described here comes from a study of cytomegalovirus exposure and HLA in healthy donors. The study ran its PCR with 60 Vbeta and 13 Jbeta primers. TCRdb's table, derived via immunoSEQ multiplex PCR, lists solely in-frame clones and lacks some. The data hold about 170,000 clones, with around 80% observed a single time. Trimming took 2 bases from V and 5 from J, leaving 10 bases between them. The CDR3 runs to 15 residues. Germline V lookup: CDR1 MDHEN, CDR2 SYDVKM. In its sample, this clone was seen once. The TCR comes from a woman aged 50 to 65 in good health and CMV-seropositive. V usage is TRBV28 and J usage is TRBJ1-6; D unclear. What was sequenced was PBMCs. CDR3 region: CASSLRPTNNSPLHF. DNA of the CDR3: TGTGCCAGCAGTTTAAGGCCGACTAATAATTCACCCCTCCACTTT.